The rows below give T cell receptor beta chains drawn from one sample of a study of T cells expressing NK-cell markers. No DNA is given; TCRdb re-called the 5' RACE reads and lists each CDR3 protein once. The table lists about 300,000 distinct CDR3 sequences. The sequencing sample was made of blood T cells: a sorted CD56 or NKG2C T cell subset, CD4+ or CD8+ T cells, or bulk PBMC T cells (not recorded which). These receptor sequences come from a woman aged 18 to 75 in good health. Both conserved end residues are part of each CDR3. Fields, in order: J gene, V gene, CDR3 protein.

>TRBJ1-5|TRBV12-3/TRBV12-4
CASSFGDSNNQPQHF
>TRBJ2-5|TRBV5-4
CASSPSRSSGERTQYF
>TRBJ2-3|TRBV11-3
CASSMREGRGTDTQYF
>TRBJ2-5|TRBV6-5
CASSSPITETQYF
>TRBJ1-2|TRBV6-2/TRBV6-3
CASSYSRQGPNYGYTF
>TRBJ1-5|TRBV9
CASSPQFGPQHF
>TRBJ2-2|TRBV27
CASSQVVGTANTGELFF
>TRBJ2-3|TRBV5-1
CASSLSRGLASSSTDTQYF
>TRBJ1-1|TRBV7-2
CASSLERVWNTEAFF
>TRBJ2-2|TRBV29-1
CSVDRVIGTGELFF
>TRBJ2-2|TRBV28
CASTPRAISVGELFF
>TRBJ2-1|TRBV7-2
CASSADAPSYNEQFF